A single sample is the source of the 12 T cell receptor beta chains below, sequenced in a study of identical twins. TCRdb re-called the 5' RACE reads through MiXCR, storing one row per CDR3 protein. The sample lists hundreds of thousands of distinct CDR3 sequences; around 22% were seen once. In addition, the sample was reused for a study of yellow fever vaccine responses in identical twins.

Material: CD4+ T cells sorted from blood. All receptors derive from a woman younger than 30 in good health.

The J gene is TRBJ1-1, the V gene TRBV5-1, with D perhaps matching TRBD1 (6 bases). The CDR3 is 14 amino acids. V gave up 6 bases and J gave up 1 base, with 13 bases separating them. The germline gives CDR1 SGHRS, CDR2 YFSETQ. CDR3 nucleotides: TGCGCCAGCAAACGAGAGGACAGGAACACTGAAGCTTTCTTT. Translating gives CASKREDRNTEAFF.

The chain employs TRBV6-5 and TRBJ2-4; 10 positions agree with TRBD1. There are 16 residues in the CDR3. V shed 0 bases, J shed 7 bases, and the junction held 6 bases outside the gene matches. The germline V gene encodes CDR1 MNHEY and CDR2 SVGAGI. The CDR3 DNA sequence: TGTGCCAGCAGTTACTCGGTGGACAGGGGGAGCAACATTCAGTACTTC. Protein sequence: CASSYSVDRGSNIQYF.

This clonotype was seen only a few times. The chain combines TRBV28 with TRBJ2-1, with no clear D. V was pared by 4 bases and J by 9 bases, with 16 bases between. CDR3 size: 14 residues. Per the germline V gene, CDR1 is MDHEN and CDR2 is SYDVKM. The CDR3 DNA reads as TGTGCCAGCAGTTCCCCTGGACCCAGCATTGAGCAGTTCTTC. It codes for CASSSPGPSIEQFF.

V usage is TRBV11-2 and J usage is TRBJ2-1, with D possibly being TRBD2 (6 bases). This CDR3 is built from 16 residues. CDR1 and CDR2 (germline): SGHAT, FQNNGV. V lost 8 bases and J lost 13, with 30 bases in between. CDR3 residues: CASVSPAGPKSSKQFF. CDR3 coding DNA: TGTGCCAGCGTAAGCCCCGCGGGACCTAAGAGTTCGAAACAGTTCTTC.

The chain joins TRBV28 to TRBJ1-2, with D hard to call. V lost 3 bases and J 3 bases, leaving 11 bases between the germline ends. CDR1 and CDR2 from the germline V gene are MDHEN and SYDVKM. The CDR3 runs 14 residues. The CDR3 sequence is CASSLGRSYYGYTF. Here the CDR3 DNA reads TGTGCCAGCAGTTTGGGCAGGTCGTACTATGGCTACACCTTC.

The chain uses TRBV5-1 and TRBJ1-1, with 9 positions matching TRBD1. CDR3 length: 15 amino acids. V lost 5 bases and J lost 3; bases outside the gene matches: 8. The germline V gene has CDR1 SGHRS and CDR2 YFSETQ. The CDR3 protein is CASRLGGQGYTEAFF. CDR3 DNA: TGCGCCAGCAGGCTGGGGGGACAGGGCTACACTGAAGCTTTCTTT.

The chain carries TRBV12-3 or TRBV12-4 and TRBJ2-6, with D hard to call. This CDR3 region has 19 residues. Trimming removed 6 bases at V and 0 bases at J, with 21 bases between. CDR3 loop: CASSPSDGRASSGANVLTF. The CDR3 nucleotides are TGTGCCAGCAGCCCGTCCGACGGACGAGCGAGCTCTGGGGCCAACGTCCTGACTTTC.

The rearrangement uses TRBV20-1 and TRBJ1-5; a possible D gene is TRBD1 (5 bases). Germline V gene data show CDR1 as DFQATT and CDR2 as SNEGSKA (reference sequence). Trimming removed 6 bases at V and 2 bases at J, with 11 bases between. The CDR3 is made up of 13 amino acids. The CDR3 is CSAAGSGNQPQHF. The DNA for the CDR3 is TGCAGTGCCGCAGGGAGCGGCAATCAGCCCCAGCATTTT.

This clonotype was found a few times. The chain joins TRBV20-1 to TRBJ2-2, with TRBD2 matching 7 bases. Per germline, CDR1 DFQATT and CDR2 SNEGSKA (reference sequence). The CDR3 is made up of 15 amino acids. CDR3 coding DNA: TGCAGCGCCGCGGGGCGGGGGAGTTTGTCCGGGGAGCTGTTTTTT. This sequence encodes CSAAGRGSLSGELFF.

The sample holds a few counts of this clonotype. The gene calls are TRBV6-6 and TRBJ1-6; no clear D gene. The germline V gene has CDR1 MNHNY and CDR2 SVGAGI (reference sequence). V was clipped by 7 bases and J by 11 bases, with 15 bases between them. CDR3 length equals 13 residues. The CDR3 region is CASTVDNQAPLHF. The CDR3 DNA follows: TGTGCCAGCACCGTTGACAACCAGGCACCCCTCCACTTT.

The chain has TRBV28 and TRBJ2-7, with a possible D match to TRBD1 (6 bases). CDR3 length: 14 residues. Germline values: CDR1 MDHEN, CDR2 SYDVKM. Trimming pared 8 bases from V and 3 bases from J, leaving 17 bases between. As DNA, the CDR3 is TGTGCCAGCCAGAACAGGGAAGGGCTCTACGAGCAGTACTTC. Its translation: CASQNREGLYEQYF. The full variable domain, completed using reference TRBV28 and TRBJ2-7, is DVKVTQSSRYLVKRTGEKVFLECVQDMDHENMFWYRQDPGLGLRLIYFSYDVKMKEKGDIPEGYSVSREKKERFSLILESASTNQTSMYLCASQNREGLYEQYFGPGTRLTVT.

This chain links TRBV10-3 with TRBJ1-2; no definite D call. The CDR3 is made up of 13 amino acids. Trimming pared 6 bases from V and 2 bases from J, leaving 10 bases between. The germline gives CDR1 ENHRY, CDR2 SYGVKD. CDR3: CAISTEINYGYTF. CDR3 in DNA: TGTGCCATCAGCACAGAGATCAACTATGGCTACACCTTC.